This is a list of T cell receptor beta chains from one sample in a study of blood T cell repertoires in COVID-19. The data were produced by immunoSEQ multiplex PCR, yet TCRdb's version contains in-frame clones alone and is incomplete. In the table there are 250,000 to 300,000 clones, just over 85% of which are singletons. Input material: peripheral blood. Receptor source: a woman aged 25-40 years with active or convalescent COVID-19. Both conserved end residues are part of each CDR3. The order of the fields is J gene, clone size, V gene, D gene, CDR3 protein, CDR3 DNA. D genes are given only for firm matches. The listing skips clone size in some rows; elsewhere it reads once, few, many or a size class.

J gene: TRBJ1-5
clone size: -
V gene: TRBV5-1
D gene: -
CDR3 protein: CASSFGRGDNQPQHF
CDR3 DNA: TGCGCCAGCAGCTTTGGACGGGGGGACAATCAGCCCCAGCATTTT

J gene: TRBJ1-5
clone size: -
V gene: TRBV7-2
D gene: -
CDR3 protein: CASSSDRNSNQPQHF
CDR3 DNA: TGTGCCAGCAGCTCTGACAGGAATAGCAATCAGCCCCAGCATTTT

J gene: TRBJ2-3
clone size: once
V gene: TRBV4-3
D gene: TRBD1
CDR3 protein: CASSQVQGAGDTQYF
CDR3 DNA: TGCGCCAGCAGCCAAGTCCAGGGGGCAGGGGATACGCAGTATTTT

J gene: TRBJ2-1
clone size: -
V gene: TRBV19
D gene: -
CDR3 protein: CASSIQAVGDEQFF
CDR3 DNA: TGTGCCAGTAGTATACAAGCGGTCGGGGATGAGCAGTTCTTC

J gene: TRBJ1-1
clone size: -
V gene: TRBV7-6
D gene: -
CDR3 protein: CASSLGASGNTEAFF
CDR3 DNA: TGTGCCAGCAGCTTAGGCGCCTCTGGGAACACTGAAGCTTTCTTT

J gene: TRBJ1-2
clone size: -
V gene: TRBV5-4
D gene: -
CDR3 protein: CASSLDRLGNYGYTF
CDR3 DNA: TGTGCCAGCAGCTTGGATCGACTTGGAAACTATGGCTACACCTTC

J gene: TRBJ2-1
clone size: -
V gene: TRBV5-5
D gene: -
CDR3 protein: CASADMYQGAKGFF
CDR3 DNA: TGTGCCAGCGCCGACATGTACCAAGGGGCCAAGGGGTTCTTC

J gene: TRBJ1-6
clone size: -
V gene: TRBV28
D gene: -
CDR3 protein: CASSLPRHSNSPLHF
CDR3 DNA: TGTGCCAGCAGTTTACCTAGGCACTCTAATTCACCCCTCCACTTT

J gene: TRBJ1-5
clone size: -
V gene: TRBV25-1
D gene: -
CDR3 protein: CASSEVGEQPQHF
CDR3 DNA: TGTGCCAGCAGTGAAGTAGGGGAACAGCCCCAGCATTTT

J gene: TRBJ2-3
clone size: -
V gene: TRBV24-1
D gene: -
CDR3 protein: CATSDLQGRGVHGDTQYF
CDR3 DNA: TGTGCCACCAGTGATTTGCAAGGGCGCGGGGTTCACGGGGATACGCAGTATTTT

J gene: TRBJ2-3
clone size: -
V gene: TRBV28
D gene: TRBD1
CDR3 protein: CASSPAGTGKDTQYF
CDR3 DNA: TGTGCCAGCAGTCCTGCCGGGACAGGAAAAGATACGCAGTATTTT

J gene: TRBJ2-7
clone size: -
V gene: TRBV6-2/TRBV6-3
D gene: -
CDR3 protein: CASSYPSGRGQGRGEQYF
CDR3 DNA: TGTGCCAGCAGTTACCCCTCCGGTCGAGGGCAGGGCAGGGGTGAGCAGTACTTC

J gene: TRBJ1-1
clone size: few
V gene: TRBV5-1
D gene: TRBD1
CDR3 protein: CASSFVPGQANTEAFF
CDR3 DNA: TGCGCCAGCAGCTTTGTCCCGGGACAGGCGAACACTGAAGCTTTCTTT

J gene: TRBJ1-3
clone size: -
V gene: TRBV5-8
D gene: -
CDR3 protein: CASSPRQFSGNTIYF
CDR3 DNA: TGTGCCAGCAGCCCCAGACAGTTCTCTGGAAACACCATATATTTT

J gene: TRBJ1-2
clone size: few
V gene: TRBV5-1
D gene: -
CDR3 protein: CASSPDGVPFYGYTF
CDR3 DNA: TGCGCCAGCAGCCCAGACGGAGTCCCCTTCTATGGCTACACCTTC

J gene: TRBJ1-3
clone size: -
V gene: TRBV3-1/TRBV3-2
D gene: TRBD1
CDR3 protein: CASSLRGPSGNTIYF
CDR3 DNA: TGTGCCAGCAGCCTCAGGGGGCCCTCTGGAAACACCATATATTTT

J gene: TRBJ2-5
clone size: -
V gene: TRBV5-8
D gene: -
CDR3 protein: CASSLGLSEETQYF
CDR3 DNA: TGTGCCAGCAGCTTAGGACTTTCGGAAGAGACCCAGTACTTC

J gene: TRBJ1-2
clone size: few
V gene: TRBV6-2/TRBV6-3
D gene: TRBD1
CDR3 protein: CASSRPTGHGDYGYTF
CDR3 DNA: TGTGCCAGCAGCCGTCCGACAGGGCACGGGGACTATGGCTACACCTTC

J gene: TRBJ1-1
clone size: -
V gene: TRBV10-1
D gene: TRBD1
CDR3 protein: CASSDLTGREAFF
CDR3 DNA: TGCGCCAGCAGTGACCTGACAGGGCGAGAAGCTTTCTTT

J gene: TRBJ2-4
clone size: few
V gene: TRBV5-1
D gene: TRBD1
CDR3 protein: CASSVTTGEAKNIQYF
CDR3 DNA: TGCGCCAGCAGCGTAACGACAGGGGAAGCCAAAAACATTCAGTACTTC

J gene: TRBJ2-7
clone size: -
V gene: TRBV2
D gene: -
CDR3 protein: CASSWTSPYEQYF
CDR3 DNA: TGTGCCAGCAGTTGGACAAGCCCCTACGAGCAGTACTTC

J gene: TRBJ2-1
clone size: -
V gene: TRBV4-2
D gene: TRBD2
CDR3 protein: CASSLEWGGYNEQFF
CDR3 DNA: TGTGCCAGCAGCCTTGAATGGGGGGGCTACAATGAGCAGTTCTTC

J gene: TRBJ1-2
clone size: -
V gene: TRBV10-3
D gene: TRBD1
CDR3 protein: CAITGTGGSYGYTF
CDR3 DNA: TGTGCCATCACCGGGACAGGGGGAAGCTATGGCTACACCTTC

J gene: TRBJ1-6
clone size: -
V gene: TRBV2
D gene: -
CDR3 protein: CASSWGPDVSPLHF
CDR3 DNA: TGTGCCAGCTCGTGGGGCCCCGATGTCTCACCCCTCCACTTT

J gene: TRBJ1-2
clone size: once
V gene: TRBV28
D gene: -
CDR3 protein: CASSLFQQGYTF
CDR3 DNA: TGTGCCAGCAGTTTATTTCAGCAGGGTTACACCTTC

J gene: TRBJ2-2
clone size: -
V gene: TRBV15
D gene: -
CDR3 protein: CATSTLRFTGELFF
CDR3 DNA: TGTGCCACCAGCACGCTCAGGTTCACCGGGGAGCTGTTTTTT

J gene: TRBJ2-7
clone size: few
V gene: TRBV6-2/TRBV6-3
D gene: -
CDR3 protein: CASSYSGGRSYEQYF
CDR3 DNA: TGTGCCAGCAGTTACTCCGGGGGTCGCTCCTACGAGCAGTACTTC

J gene: TRBJ1-1
clone size: -
V gene: TRBV7-8
D gene: TRBD1
CDR3 protein: CASSAGTGNTEAFF
CDR3 DNA: TGTGCCAGCAGCGCCGGGACAGGGAACACTGAAGCTTTCTTT

J gene: TRBJ2-5
clone size: -
V gene: TRBV5-4
D gene: TRBD2
CDR3 protein: CASSPRGLQETQYF
CDR3 DNA: TGTGCCAGCAGCCCACGGGGACTACAAGAGACCCAGTACTTC

J gene: TRBJ2-3
clone size: few
V gene: TRBV7-9
D gene: -
CDR3 protein: CASSLWAGNTDTQYF
CDR3 DNA: TGTGCCAGCAGCTTGTGGGCAGGTAACACAGATACGCAGTATTTT

J gene: TRBJ1-3
clone size: -
V gene: TRBV19
D gene: -
CDR3 protein: CASSLRETGNTIYF
CDR3 DNA: TGTGCCAGTAGTTTACGGGAAACTGGAAACACCATATATTTT

J gene: TRBJ2-7
clone size: -
V gene: TRBV6-6
D gene: -
CDR3 protein: CASSYLNEQYF
CDR3 DNA: TGTGCCAGCAGTTATTTAAACGAGCAGTACTTC

J gene: TRBJ2-1
clone size: -
V gene: TRBV25-1
D gene: -
CDR3 protein: CASSDSWRGDYEQFF
CDR3 DNA: TGTGCCAGCAGTGATTCTTGGCGGGGTGATTATGAGCAGTTCTTC

J gene: TRBJ2-3
clone size: -
V gene: TRBV2
D gene: -
CDR3 protein: CASNRPGGTDTQYF
CDR3 DNA: TGTGCCAGCAATAGACCCGGGGGCACAGATACGCAGTATTTT

J gene: TRBJ2-3
clone size: -
V gene: TRBV2
D gene: -
CDR3 protein: CASSPNLEDTQYF
CDR3 DNA: TGTGCCAGCAGTCCTAATTTGGAGGATACGCAGTATTTT

J gene: TRBJ2-3
clone size: -
V gene: TRBV5-1
D gene: -
CDR3 protein: CASSLVLASTDTQYF
CDR3 DNA: TGCGCCAGCAGCTTGGTATTAGCTAGCACAGATACGCAGTATTTT

J gene: TRBJ2-5
clone size: -
V gene: TRBV10-3
D gene: -
CDR3 protein: CAISESSLRIRDQETQYF
CDR3 DNA: TGTGCCATCAGTGAGTCGAGTCTCAGGATCCGAGACCAAGAGACCCAGTACTTC

J gene: TRBJ1-5
clone size: -
V gene: TRBV2
D gene: -
CDR3 protein: CASSALGGFSQPQHF
CDR3 DNA: TGTGCCAGCAGTGCCTTGGGGGGATTTTCTCAGCCCCAGCATTTT

J gene: TRBJ1-3
clone size: -
V gene: TRBV6-5
D gene: -
CDR3 protein: CASSYEASGNTIYF
CDR3 DNA: TGTGCCAGCAGTTACGAGGCCTCTGGAAACACCATATATTTT

J gene: TRBJ1-2
clone size: -
V gene: TRBV2
D gene: -
CDR3 protein: CASSEARGGGYTF
CDR3 DNA: TGTGCCAGCAGTGAAGCTAGGGGAGGTGGCTACACCTTC

J gene: TRBJ2-1
clone size: once
V gene: TRBV2
D gene: TRBD2
CDR3 protein: CASSDSGSSYNEQFF
CDR3 DNA: TGTGCCAGCAGTGATAGCGGGAGCTCCTACAATGAGCAGTTCTTC

J gene: TRBJ1-3
clone size: -
V gene: TRBV21-1
D gene: -
CDR3 protein: CARLGTSSGNTIYF
CDR3 DNA: TGTGCCAGACTAGGGACATCCTCTGGAAACACCATATATTTT

J gene: TRBJ2-3
clone size: once
V gene: TRBV18
D gene: TRBD2
CDR3 protein: CASSPPGLAGSTDTQYF
CDR3 DNA: TGTGCCAGCTCACCACCGGGACTAGCGGGTAGCACAGATACGCAGTATTTT

J gene: TRBJ1-5
clone size: few
V gene: TRBV19
D gene: TRBD1
CDR3 protein: CASSGTVGNQPQHF
CDR3 DNA: TGTGCCAGTTCCGGGACAGTCGGCAATCAGCCCCAGCATTTT

J gene: TRBJ1-1
clone size: -
V gene: TRBV5-1
D gene: -
CDR3 protein: CASSLQGLGNTEAFF
CDR3 DNA: TGCGCCAGCAGCTTACAGGGTCTAGGGAACACTGAAGCTTTCTTT

J gene: TRBJ1-1
clone size: -
V gene: TRBV10-3
D gene: -
CDR3 protein: CAISVVEGEGEAFF
CDR3 DNA: TGTGCCATCAGTGTGGTGGAGGGGGAGGGAGAAGCTTTCTTT

J gene: TRBJ2-1
clone size: -
V gene: TRBV2
D gene: -
CDR3 protein: CASSGQGFYNEQFF
CDR3 DNA: TGTGCCAGCAGTGGGCAGGGGTTCTACAATGAGCAGTTCTTC

J gene: TRBJ2-3
clone size: -
V gene: TRBV9
D gene: -
CDR3 protein: CASSAGVRTDTQYF
CDR3 DNA: TGTGCCAGCAGCGCCGGGGTCCGCACAGATACGCAGTATTTT

J gene: TRBJ1-2
clone size: -
V gene: TRBV5-1
D gene: -
CDR3 protein: CASSLVGVGYTF
CDR3 DNA: TGCGCCAGCAGCTTGGTTGGAGTGGGCTACACCTTC

J gene: TRBJ1-5
clone size: -
V gene: TRBV19
D gene: -
CDR3 protein: CATSDGRQPQHF
CDR3 DNA: TGTGCCACTTCGGACGGGAGGCAGCCCCAGCATTTT

J gene: TRBJ2-1
clone size: -
V gene: TRBV5-4
D gene: TRBD2
CDR3 protein: CASSLEASGGPEQFF
CDR3 DNA: TGTGCCAGCAGCTTGGAGGCTAGCGGGGGGCCCGAGCAGTTCTTC

J gene: TRBJ1-2
clone size: -
V gene: TRBV28
D gene: -
CDR3 protein: CASSSGGPFYGYTF
CDR3 DNA: TGTGCCAGCAGTTCTGGGGGCCCTTTCTATGGCTACACCTTC

J gene: TRBJ1-2
clone size: -
V gene: TRBV7-2
D gene: TRBD1
CDR3 protein: CASSLHPTGGDYGYTF
CDR3 DNA: TGTGCCAGCAGCCTCCACCCCACAGGGGGCGACTATGGCTACACCTTC

J gene: TRBJ2-7
clone size: -
V gene: TRBV13
D gene: TRBD1
CDR3 protein: CASSSGQGTYEQYF
CDR3 DNA: TGTGCCAGCAGCTCTGGACAGGGAACCTACGAGCAGTACTTC